The clone carrying this T cell receptor beta chain was recorded a few times. This sample was included in a study of cytomegalovirus exposure and HLA in healthy donors. Use of 60 Vbeta and 13 Jbeta primers characterized the PCR. Data came from immunoSEQ multiplex PCR; TCRdb stores just in-frame clones and leaves some out. The data contain 150,000 to 200,000 clones, 77% of them singletons. The CDR3 is 12 residues long. CDR1 is SGHRS, CDR2 YFSETQ, per germline. Trimming stripped 7 bases from V and 2 bases from J, with 9 bases between. The rearrangement joins TRBV5-1 to TRBJ2-5; possible D gene TRBD1, 6 bases. The receptor was derived from a woman younger than 45 in good health and CMV-seronegative. The specimen was PBMCs. CDR3 DNA sequence: TGCGCCAGCTCGACAGGTCAAGAGACCCAGTACTTC. Amino acid sequence: CASSTGQETQYF.